This T cell receptor (beta chain) was observed in a study of T cell responses to AZD1222 COVID-19 vaccine. Overall study: Second-dose timings of about 4 or about 12 weeks were pooled. Whole-study results and caveats: Without day 14 samples, only post-peak T cell repertoires were studied.

Concerning this clone itself: The antigen is not known.

Sequencing was performed with immunoSEQ multiplex PCR; in TCRdb, only in-frame clones are kept and a portion is missing. Counted here are about 100,000 clones, roughly 88% occurring once; the ten biggest clones make up more than 8%. Germline V gene sequence: CDR1 DFQATT, CDR2 SNEGSKA (reference sequence). V shed 3 bases and J shed 7 bases, with 19 bases lying between them. The CDR3 is 15 residues long. This sample comprised peripheral blood, obtained on day 0 of AZD1222 vaccination. This chain uses TRBV20-1 with TRBJ2-1; D is perhaps TRBD2 (6 bases). This TCR was sampled from an adult in good health. DNA of the CDR3: TGCAGTGCTAGTTCGGGACTCTGGACATGGAATGAGCAGTTCTTC. This sequence encodes CSASSGLWTWNEQFF.